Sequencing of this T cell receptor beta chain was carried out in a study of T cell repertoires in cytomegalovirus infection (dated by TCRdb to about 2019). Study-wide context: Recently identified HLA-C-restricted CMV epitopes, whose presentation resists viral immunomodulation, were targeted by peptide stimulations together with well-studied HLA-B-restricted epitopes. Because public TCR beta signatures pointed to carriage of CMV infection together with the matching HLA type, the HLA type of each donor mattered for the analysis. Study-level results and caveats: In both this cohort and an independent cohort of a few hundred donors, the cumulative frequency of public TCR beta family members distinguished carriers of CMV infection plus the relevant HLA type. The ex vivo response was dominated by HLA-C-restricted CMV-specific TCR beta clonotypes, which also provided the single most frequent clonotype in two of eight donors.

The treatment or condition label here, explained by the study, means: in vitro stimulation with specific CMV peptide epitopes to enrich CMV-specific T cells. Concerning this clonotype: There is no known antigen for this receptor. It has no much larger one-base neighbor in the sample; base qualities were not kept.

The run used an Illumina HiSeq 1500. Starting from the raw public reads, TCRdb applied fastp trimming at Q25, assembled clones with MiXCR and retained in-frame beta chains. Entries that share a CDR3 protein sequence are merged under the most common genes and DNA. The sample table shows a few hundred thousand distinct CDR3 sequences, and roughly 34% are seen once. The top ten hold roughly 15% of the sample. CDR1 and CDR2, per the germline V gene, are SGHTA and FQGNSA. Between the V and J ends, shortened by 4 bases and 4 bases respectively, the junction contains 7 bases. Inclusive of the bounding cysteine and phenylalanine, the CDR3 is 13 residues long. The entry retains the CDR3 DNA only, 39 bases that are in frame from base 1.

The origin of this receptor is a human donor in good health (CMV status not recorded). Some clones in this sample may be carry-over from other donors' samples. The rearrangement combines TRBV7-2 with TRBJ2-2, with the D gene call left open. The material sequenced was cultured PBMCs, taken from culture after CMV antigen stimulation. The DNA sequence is TGTGCCAGCAGCTATAGTTCCACCGGGGAGCTGTTTTTT. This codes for CASSYSSTGELFF.